This T cell receptor (beta chain) was retrieved from a study of T cell responses to AZD1222 COVID-19 vaccine. General observations from the study: Spike as a whole was targeted by vaccine-associated CD4 TCRs, dominant at 160-218 and 743-854. AZD1222 recipients seropositive at baseline numbered only 5 or 6. Regions left unmutated in variants are reportedly the target of nearly half of spike-specific TCRs.

As regards this clone: Its target is unknown.

Using immunoSEQ multiplex PCR, the repertoire was profiled, and TCRdb retains in-frame clones only, with some absent. The sample yields more than 150,000 clones, around nine tenths seen once. Trimming cost V 6 bases and J 9 bases, with 9 bases left between them. Germline values: CDR1 MDHEN, CDR2 SYDVKM. This CDR3 contains 12 residues. The specimen comprised peripheral blood, sampled on day 0 of AZD1222 vaccination. The sequence derives from an adult in good health. This rearrangement joins TRBV28 to TRBJ1-6; D unclear. This CDR3 is CASSSTSSPLHF. Written as DNA, the CDR3 is TGTGCCAGCAGCTCCACAAGTTCACCCCTCCACTTT. Drawing the rest from reference TRBV28 and TRBJ1-6, the complete variable domain is DVKVTQSSRYLVKRTGEKVFLECVQDMDHENMFWYRQDPGLGLRLIYFSYDVKMKEKGDIPEGYSVSREKKERFSLILESASTNQTSMYLCASSSTSSPLHFGNGTRLTVT.